A single sample is the source of the 15 T cell receptor beta chains below, sequenced in a study of CD8 T cells in Susac syndrome. After extraction with the RNeasy kit, roughly 0.5 to 1 ug of the RNA was reverse transcribed using random hexamers. One entry per CDR3 protein, called by TCRdb with MiXCR from the immunoSEQ multiplex PCR reads. The table shows under 200,000 distinct CDR3 sequences, with about 91% occurring only once. Sequenced sample: CD4+ T cells from PBMCs. These receptors were taken from a human donor with Susac syndrome.

The rearrangement uses TRBV29-1 and TRBJ1-3; 7 bases match TRBD1. The CDR3 has 13 residues. Looked up from germline, CDR1 is SQVTM and CDR2 is ANQGSEA. With V trimmed by 6 bases and J by 2 bases, 4 bases remained unmatched. The CDR3 coding sequence is TGCAGCGTCGCTCAGGGGGCTGGAAACACCATATATTTT. It codes for CSVAQGAGNTIYF.

This clonotype was observed once. The V gene is TRBV29-1, the J gene TRBJ2-5, with 8 bases fitting TRBD1. Trimming took 6 bases from V and 4 from J; bases not matched to a gene: 7. The CDR3 sequence is 13 residues long. The germline gives CDR1 SQVTM, CDR2 ANQGSEA. In DNA, the CDR3 is TGCAGCGTCCCCAGCAGGGGGCTAGAGACCCAGTACTTC. Protein: CSVPSRGLETQYF.

The chain's CDR3 is CASRPGTGLNTGELFF. CDR3 sequence (DNA): TGCGCCAGCAGACCCGGGACAGGACTAAACACCGGGGAGCTGTTTTTT. V usage is TRBV5-1 and J usage is TRBJ2-2, with 8 bases aligning to TRBD1. The V gene end was trimmed by 5 bases and the J gene end by 2 bases; junction bases not matched to a gene: 8. Germline-derived CDR1 and CDR2 are SGHRS and YFSETQ. The CDR3 is made up of 16 amino acids.

V and J are TRBV6-1 and TRBJ2-5, with D perhaps assigned TRBD1 or TRBD2 (7 bases each). This CDR3 region has 14 residues. Germline CDR1 is MNHNS and CDR2 is SASEGT. V lost 7 bases and J lost 9, with 21 bases in between. The chain's CDR3 is CASTVRGSTGAQYF. CDR3 in DNA: TGTGCCAGCACGGTCCGCGGGAGCACAGGGGCCCAGTACTTC.

This clonotype was counted only a few times. This chain connects TRBV6-1 to TRBJ2-5; TRBD1 is a possible D gene (6 bases). This CDR3 spans 12 amino acids. Germline CDR1 MNHNS, CDR2 SASEGT. The V end lost 6 bases, the J end lost 4 bases, and 9 bases lay between the germline ends. CDR3 in amino acids: CASRDSTETQYF. In nucleotides, the CDR3 is TGTGCCAGCAGGGACAGCACAGAGACCCAGTACTTC.

Only a few counts were recorded for this clonotype. V is TRBV7-9 and J is TRBJ2-5; D is unclear. Germline V lookup: CDR1 SEHNR, CDR2 FQNEAQ (reference sequence). V lost 5 bases to trimming and J lost 4 bases, with 8 bases between them. The CDR3 runs to 12 residues. CDR3 nucleotides: TGTGCCAGCAGCCTCCTCTCAGAGACCCAGTACTTC. Protein sequence: CASSLLSETQYF.

The chain employs TRBV3-1 and TRBJ2-3; D uncertain. V was trimmed by 1 base and J by 3 bases, leaving 11 bases between them. The CDR3 contains 15 residues. In germline, CDR1 is LGHDT, CDR2 YNNKEL (reference sequence). CDR3 nucleotides: TGTGCCAGCAGCCAAGGTCTTCTTCTGACAGATACGCAGTATTTT. Translating it yields CASSQGLLLTDTQYF.

The CDR3 DNA reads as TGTGCCTCGTCAAACAGGGCCCTCCCCTACGAGCAGTACTTC. It yields the protein CASSNRALPYEQYF. The V gene is TRBV28, the J gene TRBJ2-7; tentatively, D is TRBD1 (6 bases). Germline lookup yields CDR1 MDHEN and CDR2 SYDVKM. This CDR3 comprises 14 residues. The V gene lost 11 bases and the J gene lost 2 bases, with 19 bases spanning the gap. The full variable domain, in which reference TRBV28 and TRBJ2-7 provide the parts outside the CDR3, is DVKVTQSSRYLVKRTGEKVFLECVQDMDHENMFWYRQDPGLGLRLIYFSYDVKMKEKGDIPEGYSVSREKKERFSLILESASTNQTSMYLCASSNRALPYEQYFGPGTRLTVT.

The chain is built from TRBV6-1 and TRBJ2-5; possible D gene TRBD1, 5 bases. This CDR3 is 15 amino acids long. V lost 4 bases, J lost 5 bases, and 17 bases lay in between. Germline lookup yields CDR1 MNHNS and CDR2 SASEGT. CDR3 amino acids: CASSVPGMAPETQYF. The CDR3 bases are TGTGCCAGCAGTGTTCCAGGGATGGCCCCGGAGACCCAGTACTTC.

The chain uses TRBV10-3 and TRBJ1-5; no reliable D call. The V gene lost 7 bases and the J gene lost 3 bases, with 13 bases spanning the gap. The CDR3 is 14 residues long. The germline V gene has CDR1 ENHRY and CDR2 SYGVKD. The CDR3 sequence is CAIKGGIANQPQHF. The CDR3 DNA is TGTGCCATCAAAGGCGGGATTGCCAATCAGCCCCAGCATTTT.

This chain links TRBV20-1 with TRBJ1-1; TRBD1 aligns across 7 bases. The CDR3 has 13 residues. Germline V lookup: CDR1 DFQATT, CDR2 SNEGSKA (reference sequence). J gave up 4 bases and V 3 bases, and 5 bases lay outside the gene matches. DNA for the CDR3: TGCAGTGCTAGGCGACAGGGCGGCACTGAAGCTTTCTTT. Amino acid sequence: CSARRQGGTEAFF.

For the CDR3, the DNA is TGTGCCAGCAGCGTGGGCAGTCAGAGCAATCAGCCCCAGCATTTT. Its translation: CASSVGSQSNQPQHF. The genes are TRBV9 and TRBJ1-5; D call uncertain. V was trimmed by 2 bases and J by 1 base, leaving 10 bases between them. Per germline, CDR1 SGDLS and CDR2 YYNGEE. This CDR3 is 15 amino acids long.

Here the CDR3 reads CASRDSGYGSYEQYF. The CDR3 DNA follows: TGTGCCAGCAGGGACAGTGGGTACGGCTCCTACGAGCAGTACTTC. This chain connects TRBV6-1 to TRBJ2-7; D perhaps matches TRBD1 (6 bases). Germline CDR1 and CDR2: MNHNS and SASEGT. The CDR3 runs 15 residues. Trimming stripped 6 bases from V and 0 bases from J, with 15 bases between.

J is TRBJ2-7 and V is TRBV3-1; no reliable D call. Trimming took 0 bases from V and 6 from J, leaving 12 bases between them. CDR1 and CDR2 from the germline V gene are LGHDT and YNNKEL (reference sequence). The CDR3 loop spans 14 amino acids. CDR3 bases: TGTGCCAGCAGCCAAGAAGGATCCCCCAGCGAGCAGTACTTC. Translation: CASSQEGSPSEQYF.

The chain uses TRBV30 and TRBJ2-7, with D perhaps TRBD1 (5 bases). The CDR3 is made up of 14 amino acids. Germline CDR1 GTSNPN, CDR2 SVGIG (reference sequence). The V and J ends lost 6 bases and 3 bases respectively, with 18 bases between them. The CDR3 bases are TGTGCCTGCGACGCACCTGGACACCTCTACGAGCAGTACTTC. Translating gives CACDAPGHLYEQYF.